The 31 T cell receptor beta chains below come from one sample, sequenced in a study of T cell repertoires in cytomegalovirus infection. TCRdb reprocessed the reads with MiXCR, giving one entry per CDR3 protein. The sample contains 300,000 to 400,000 distinct CDR3 sequences, under 35% of which appear only once. These receptors have no identified antigens. The sequencing used cultured PBMCs, collected from culture after CMV antigen stimulation. All receptors come from a human donor in good health (CMV status not recorded). Some clones in this sample may be carry-over from other donors' samples.

This clonotype was observed many times. The chain combines TRBV7-2 with TRBJ2-5; the D gene is possibly TRBD1 (5 bases). This CDR3 region has 14 residues. Looked up from germline, CDR1 is SGHTA and CDR2 is FQGNSA. The germline V and J ends were trimmed by 0 bases and 5 bases, with 10 bases remaining between them. The CDR3 spells CASSLASRVETQYF. As DNA, the CDR3 is TGTGCCAGCAGCTTAGCGTCCAGGGTTGAGACCCAGTACTTC.

The chain has TRBV28 and TRBJ2-7; maybe TRBD1 (6 bases). Looked up from germline, CDR1 is MDHEN and CDR2 is SYDVKM. This CDR3 region has 14 residues. The V and J ends lost 5 bases and 0 bases respectively, with 11 bases between them. The CDR3 DNA sequence: TGTGCCAGCAGTCAGACAGGAAGCTCCTACGAGCAGTACTTC. Translation: CASSQTGSSYEQYF. The variable domain in full, completed from reference TRBV28 and TRBJ2-7, reads DVKVTQSSRYLVKRTGEKVFLECVQDMDHENMFWYRQDPGLGLRLIYFSYDVKMKEKGDIPEGYSVSREKKERFSLILESASTNQTSMYLCASSQTGSSYEQYFGPGTRLTVT.

This clonotype was observed many times. The chain uses TRBV10-3 and TRBJ2-3, with TRBD2 matching over 15 bases. Germline V gene sequence: CDR1 ENHRY, CDR2 SYGVKD. V gave up 5 bases and J gave up 2 bases; unmatched junction bases: 14. The CDR3 runs 20 residues. The CDR3, as DNA: TGTGCCATCAGTCACCTGCGAGGGACTAGCGGGAGGAGGGACACAGATACGCAGTATTTT. It encodes CAISHLRGTSGRRDTDTQYF.

The chain couples TRBV6-5 to TRBJ2-2, with 9 bases that match TRBD1. V was pared by 7 bases and J by 6 bases, with 6 bases of the junction left unmatched. The germline V gene has CDR1 MNHEY and CDR2 SVGAGI. The CDR3 sequence is 14 residues long. DNA for the CDR3: TGTGCCAGCATCCTAACAGGGGGCCCCGGGGAGCTGTTTTTT. It is translated as CASILTGGPGELFF.

The chain couples TRBV12-5 to TRBJ1-2, with a tentative D call TRBD1 (5 bases). The CDR3 totals 13 residues. The ends were cut back, 7 bases at V and 0 bases at J, with 9 bases in the middle. The germline V gene has CDR1 LGHNT and CDR2 FRNRAP. The CDR3 sequence is CASAMDTNYGYTF. Written as DNA, the CDR3 is TGTGCTAGTGCCATGGACACTAACTATGGCTACACCTTC.

Only a few counts were recorded for this clonotype. This chain joins TRBV11-2 and TRBJ1-3; D uncertain. Germline values: CDR1 SGHAT, CDR2 FQNNGV. The ends were cut back, 1 base at V and 2 bases at J, with 9 bases in the middle. This CDR3 spans 15 amino acids. The CDR3 coding sequence is TGTGCCAGCAGCTTAGCCAACCAGCCTGGAAACACCATATATTTT. It translates to CASSLANQPGNTIYF.

The gene calls are TRBV7-9 and TRBJ1-3; D call uncertain. V was cut by 0 bases and J by 0 bases, with 6 bases left in between. The CDR3 contains 15 residues. CDR1 and CDR2 (germline): SEHNR, FQNEAQ (reference sequence). CDR3 DNA sequence: TGTGCCAGCAGCTTAGCCACAGCCTCTGGAAACACCATATATTTT. Its translation is CASSLATASGNTIYF.

This chain connects TRBV29-1 to TRBJ2-1; D unclear. The CDR3 contains 13 residues. Trimming shortened V by 4 bases and J by 0 bases, and 7 bases separated the two germline ends. The germline V gene encodes CDR1 SQVTM and CDR2 ANQGSEA. CDR3 amino acids: CSVVPSSYNEQFF. The CDR3 nucleotides are TGCAGCGTTGTCCCAAGCTCCTACAATGAGCAGTTCTTC.

Note on this clonotype: The junction shows a germline mismatch at one end, possibly a read error. The V call is TRBV23-1, the J call TRBJ2-5, with D possibly being TRBD2 (5 bases). TRBV23-1 is marked as an open reading frame, function uncertain. The length of the CDR3 is 13 residues. CDR3 region: CTSSQSREPAQYF. The CDR3 coding sequence is TGCACCAGCAGTCAATCTCGGGAACCCGCCCAGTACTTC.

The chain employs TRBV7-8 and TRBJ2-7; 10 bases fit TRBD2. The CDR3 covers 15 residues. V gave up 5 bases and J gave up 1 base; unmatched junction bases: 5. The V gene's germline CDR1 is SGHVS and CDR2 FQNEAQ. The CDR3 DNA follows: TGTGCCAGCAGCAAGCCTAGCGGGGGTTCCTACGAGCAGTACTTC. Protein: CASSKPSGGSYEQYF. Drawing the rest from reference TRBV7-8 and TRBJ2-7, the complete variable domain is GAGVSQSPRYKVAKRGQDVALRCDPISGHVSLFWYQQALGQGPEFLTYFQNEAQLDKSGLPSDRFFAERPEGSVSTLKIQRTQQEDSAVYLCASSKPSGGSYEQYFGPGTRLTVT.

The rearrangement uses TRBV27 and TRBJ1-6, with 11 bases matching TRBD1. The germline V gene encodes CDR1 MNHEY and CDR2 SMNVEV (reference sequence). V lost 7 bases to trimming and J lost 3 bases; unmatched junction nucleotides: 5. This CDR3 spans 16 amino acids. The DNA of the CDR3 is TGTGCCAGCACCTGGGGACAGGGGGTCTATAATTCACCCCTCCACTTT. Translation gives CASTWGQGVYNSPLHF.

V usage is TRBV6-1 and J usage is TRBJ1-4; 7 bases align to TRBD1. The V gene end was trimmed by 7 bases and the J gene end by 2 bases; junction bases not matched to a gene: 10. The CDR3 covers 16 residues. Germline V gene sequence: CDR1 MNHNS, CDR2 SASEGT. CDR3 DNA: TGTGCCAGCAAGGTCCCGGGACAGAATACTAATGAAAAACTGTTTTTT. It translates to CASKVPGQNTNEKLFF.

The chain is built from TRBV10-3 and TRBJ1-1, with D tentatively TRBD1 (5 bases). CDR1 is ENHRY and CDR2 is SYGVKD in the germline V gene. The CDR3 extends over 14 amino acids. V dropped 3 bases and J dropped 5 bases, with 13 bases sitting between them. The CDR3 DNA sequence: TGTGCCATCAGTGAAGGGGATCTAACAACTGAAGCTTTCTTT. It is translated as CAISEGDLTTEAFF.

This rearrangement joins TRBV6-6 to TRBJ1-4; tentatively, D is TRBD1 (5 bases). Germline-derived CDR1 and CDR2 are MNHNY and SVGAGI (reference sequence). The CDR3 has 14 amino acids. The germline V and J ends were trimmed by 6 bases and 14 bases, with 22 bases remaining between them. The CDR3 region is CASSQKDRSKGLFF. The CDR3 DNA reads as TGTGCCAGCAGCCAAAAGGACCGTTCAAAGGGGCTGTTTTTT.

The genes are TRBV6-1 and TRBJ2-5; D call uncertain. CDR1 and CDR2 (germline): MNHNS, SASEGT. The ends were cut back, 8 bases at V and 0 bases at J, with 10 bases in the middle. The CDR3 has 13 residues. The CDR3 loop reads CASRRTYQETQYF. CDR3 sequence (DNA): TGTGCCAGCCGCAGGACCTACCAAGAGACCCAGTACTTC.

The sample holds one count of this clonotype. The gene calls are TRBV6-6 and TRBJ1-5; TRBD1 agrees at 9 bases. With V trimmed by 6 bases and J by 4 bases, 10 bases remained unmatched. CDR1 and CDR2 (germline): MNHNY, SVGAGI (reference sequence). The CDR3 runs 16 residues. The CDR3 bases are TGTGCCAGCAGCGGCGGGGGGACAGGGATTAATCAGCCCCAGCATTTT. Amino acids: CASSGGGTGINQPQHF.

This clonotype occurred many times. The J gene is TRBJ1-4, the V gene TRBV6-1, with D possibly matching TRBD1 (5 bases). Deletions cut 11 bases from V and 5 bases from J, with 27 bases between. Per the germline V gene, CDR1 is MNHNS and CDR2 is SASEGT. This CDR3 is 17 amino acids long. CDR3 residues: CASQQFPVRAGNEKLFF. CDR3 DNA sequence: TGTGCCTCACAGCAGTTCCCTGTGAGGGCAGGGAATGAAAAACTGTTTTTT.

This clonotype was observed many times. V and J are TRBV7-8 and TRBJ2-1; D tentatively fits TRBD1 or TRBD2 (5 bases each). Per the germline V gene, CDR1 is SGHVS and CDR2 is FQNEAQ. The CDR3 sequence is 14 residues long. V lost 1 base, J lost 13 bases, and 17 bases lay in between. CDR3 sequence reads: CASSLVKGSSVQFF. CDR3 bases: TGTGCCAGCAGCTTAGTAAAGGGGAGCTCCGTTCAGTTCTTC.

The V gene is TRBV6-6, the J gene TRBJ2-7; TRBD1 matches at 7 bases. Germline V CDR1 and CDR2: MNHNY, SVGAGI (reference sequence). This CDR3 comprises 13 residues. Unmatched junction bases numbered 11, after V lost 9 bases and J lost 6 bases. CDR3 in DNA: TGTGCCAGTTCACGGACAGGAAAAAGCGAGCAGTACTTC. It encodes CASSRTGKSEQYF.

There are a few counts of this clonotype. This chain connects TRBV28 to TRBJ1-1; D might be TRBD1 (5 bases). V gave up 8 bases and J gave up 1 base, with 20 bases separating them. This CDR3 has 16 residues. Germline V gene lookup returns CDR1 MDHEN and CDR2 SYDVKM. The chain's CDR3 is CASSYPAAGPNTEAFF. CDR3 bases: TGTGCCAGCTCATACCCCGCGGCAGGGCCGAACACTGAAGCTTTCTTT.

This clonotype was observed a few times. This sequence joins TRBV29-1 and TRBJ1-4, with 8 positions matching TRBD1. V shed 3 bases, J shed 7 bases, and the junction held 4 bases outside the gene matches. Germline values: CDR1 SQVTM, CDR2 ANQGSEA. CDR3 length equals 13 residues. Here the CDR3 reads CSVEVRGREKLFF. Written as DNA, the CDR3 is TGCAGCGTTGAGGTCAGGGGGCGTGAAAAACTGTTTTTT.

V is TRBV12-3 or TRBV12-4 and J is TRBJ1-5, with a possible D match to TRBD1 (5 bases). The CDR3 runs 14 residues. Trimming took off 3 bases at V and 5 bases at J, with 11 bases between the two ends. The CDR3: CASSFGRADQPQHF. CDR3 nucleotides: TGTGCCAGCAGTTTCGGCAGGGCCGATCAGCCCCAGCATTTT.

The chain is built from TRBV6-5 and TRBJ1-5; weak D call: TRBD1 (5 bases). CDR3 length equals 13 residues. The germline V gene encodes CDR1 MNHEY and CDR2 SVGAGI. The V end was cut by 11 bases, the J end by 4 bases, with 15 bases between. The CDR3 loop reads CAVSRDGNQPQHF. In nucleotides, the CDR3 is TGTGCCGTAAGCCGGGACGGTAATCAGCCCCAGCATTTT.

This clonotype was recorded a few times. The genes are TRBV7-3 and TRBJ2-7; 10 bases map to TRBD2. CDR1 is SGHTA and CDR2 is FQGTGA in the germline V gene. Losses at the gene ends were 5 bases for V and 1 base for J; bases not matched to a gene: 17. The CDR3 spans 19 residues. In DNA, the CDR3 is TGTGCCAGCAGCCCCATAGGACTAGCGGATACCCGCAGATCCTACGAGCAGTACTTC. Translation: CASSPIGLADTRRSYEQYF.

This chain uses TRBV11-3 with TRBJ2-2; 7 nucleotides align to TRBD1. CDR1 and CDR2 (germline): SGHNT, YENEEA. CDR3 size: 15 residues. V lost 1 base, J lost 7 bases, and 6 bases stayed unmatched. CDR3 DNA: TGTGCCAGCAGCTTAGGACAGGGCATTGGCGGGGAGCTGTTTTTT. Amino acid sequence: CASSLGQGIGGELFF.

There are a few counts of this clonotype. The V call is TRBV6-5, the J call TRBJ1-2; weak D call: TRBD1 (6 bases). Germline CDR1 is MNHEY and CDR2 is SVGAGI. Trimming stripped 1 base from V and 6 bases from J, with 12 bases between. CDR3 size: 14 residues. The CDR3 sequence is CASSYFEGVDGYTF. The CDR3 DNA sequence: TGTGCCAGCAGTTACTTCGAGGGGGTAGATGGCTACACCTTC.

The rearrangement uses TRBV18 and TRBJ1-1; D call uncertain. V was pared by 3 bases and J by 5 bases, with 16 bases between. The CDR3 consists of 15 residues. The germline gives CDR1 KGHSH, CDR2 LQKENI. CDR3 in amino acids: CASSPTRGIRTEAFF. DNA for the CDR3: TGTGCCAGCTCACCCACTCGGGGTATCAGGACTGAAGCTTTCTTT.

The chain combines TRBV4-1 with TRBJ2-7, with D possibly TRBD1 on 6 matching bases. The CDR3 spans 13 residues. CDR1 MGHRA and CDR2 YSYEKL come from the germline V gene. The germline V and J ends were trimmed by 0 bases and 5 bases, with 8 bases remaining between them. CDR3: CASSQEGAHEQYF. CDR3 nucleotide sequence: TGCGCCAGCAGCCAAGAGGGGGCCCACGAGCAGTACTTC.

Notes on this clonotype: A much larger clone differs from this one at a single base, so this may be a read error. CDR3 loop: CASSLGQANQPQHF. In DNA form, the CDR3 reads TGTGCCAGCAGCTTAGGACAGGCCAATCAGCCCCAGCATTTT. V usage is TRBV5-6 and J usage is TRBJ1-5, with 7 bases fitting TRBD1. Germline trimming cut 2 bases from V and 3 bases from J; bases unmatched to any gene: 2. This CDR3 spans 14 amino acids. The germline V gene has CDR1 SGHDT and CDR2 YYEEEE.

The table lists this clonotype with a few counts. The chain uses TRBV12-3 or TRBV12-4 and TRBJ1-2, with D tentatively TRBD1 (5 bases). The CDR3 runs to 13 residues. V was trimmed by 6 bases and J by 4 bases, leaving 12 bases between them. CDR3 amino acids: CASRPDSLYGYTF. The CDR3 DNA is TGTGCCAGCAGACCTGACAGTCTCTATGGCTACACCTTC.

V and J are TRBV5-1 and TRBJ2-7, with TRBD1 identical over 9 bases. V lost 4 bases, J lost 2 bases, and 4 bases stayed unmatched. From germline, CDR1 is SGHRS and CDR2 YFSETQ. This CDR3 has 14 amino acids. The CDR3 DNA sequence: TGCGCCAGCAGCACGACAGGGGGTACCTACGAGCAGTACTTC. Translating it yields CASSTTGGTYEQYF.